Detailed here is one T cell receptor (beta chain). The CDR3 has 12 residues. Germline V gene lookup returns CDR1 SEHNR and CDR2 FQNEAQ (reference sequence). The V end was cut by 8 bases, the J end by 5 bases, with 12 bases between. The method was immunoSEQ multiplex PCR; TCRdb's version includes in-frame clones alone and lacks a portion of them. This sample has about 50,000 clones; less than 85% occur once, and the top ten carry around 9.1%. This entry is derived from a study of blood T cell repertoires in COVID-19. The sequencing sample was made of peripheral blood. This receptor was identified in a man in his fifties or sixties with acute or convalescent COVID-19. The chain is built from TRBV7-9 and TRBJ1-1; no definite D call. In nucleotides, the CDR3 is TGTGCCAGCCTGGCCGGGAGGACTGAAGCTTTCTTT. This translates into CASLAGRTEAFF.